These 4 T cell receptor beta chains were sequenced from one sample in a study of graft-versus-host responses after intestinal transplantation. The protocol was immunoSEQ multiplex PCR, while the TCRdb copy is restricted to in-frame clones and leaves out a portion. This table has tens of thousands of clones, around 90% appearing once. Here the sequenced sample was PBMCs, taken 26 days after transplant. These receptors were taken from a human patient who received an intestinal transplant, so some T cells may come from the graft donor.

This clone was seen only a few times. V and J are TRBV6-5 and TRBJ2-2; TRBD2 agrees at 7 bases. The CDR3 is 14 amino acids. Germline assignment: CDR1 MNHEY and CDR2 SVGAGI. J was trimmed by 11 bases and V by 5 bases; bases with no gene match: 11. The CDR3 region is CASSPTNGGYELFF. The CDR3 nucleotides read TGTGCCAGCAGTCCAACGAACGGGGGGTATGAGCTGTTTTTT.

This sequence joins TRBV4-1 and TRBJ2-1, with 7 bases fitting TRBD2. Germline lookup yields CDR1 MGHRA and CDR2 YSYEKL. V lost 4 bases to trimming and J lost 5 bases; unmatched junction nucleotides: 2. This CDR3 spans 13 amino acids. The CDR3 region is CASSRGGDNEQFF. In nucleotides, the CDR3 is TGCGCCAGCAGCCGGGGGGGGGACAATGAGCAGTTCTTC.

This chain uses TRBV6-1 with TRBJ1-2; perhaps TRBD1 as D (6 bases). CDR3 size: 13 residues. Germline CDR1 reads MNHNS; CDR2 reads SASEGT. V lost 2 bases and J lost 8, with 12 bases in between. CDR3 coding DNA: TGTGCCAGCAGTGAACACAGGGCGGAGGGCTACACCTTC. Its protein is CASSEHRAEGYTF.

The rearrangement links TRBV6-1 to TRBJ1-1, with TRBD1 matching over 9 bases. J was trimmed by 6 bases and V by 0 bases; bases with no gene match: 2. The CDR3 loop spans 14 amino acids. Germline CDR1 reads MNHNS; CDR2 reads SASEGT. This chain's CDR3 is CASSEAWTGAEAFF. The CDR3 DNA sequence: TGTGCCAGCAGTGAAGCATGGACAGGGGCTGAAGCTTTCTTT.